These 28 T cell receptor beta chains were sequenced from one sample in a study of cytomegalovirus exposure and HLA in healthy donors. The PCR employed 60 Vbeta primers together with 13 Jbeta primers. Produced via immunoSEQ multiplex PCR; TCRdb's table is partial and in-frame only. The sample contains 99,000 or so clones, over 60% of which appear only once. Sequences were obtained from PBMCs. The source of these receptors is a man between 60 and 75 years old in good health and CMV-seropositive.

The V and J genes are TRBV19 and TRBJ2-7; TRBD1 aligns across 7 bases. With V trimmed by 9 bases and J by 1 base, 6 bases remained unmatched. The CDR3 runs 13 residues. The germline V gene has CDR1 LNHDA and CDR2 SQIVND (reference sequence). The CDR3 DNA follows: TGTGCCAGCCATAGCAGGGGGTCCTACGAGCAGTACTTC. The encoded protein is CASHSRGSYEQYF.

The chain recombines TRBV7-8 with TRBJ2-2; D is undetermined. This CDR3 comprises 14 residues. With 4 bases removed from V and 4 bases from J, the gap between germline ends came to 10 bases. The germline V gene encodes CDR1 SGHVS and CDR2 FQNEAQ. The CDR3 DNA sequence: TGTGCCAGCAGCTCTCAGACGGGCACCGGGGAGCTGTTTTTT. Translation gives CASSSQTGTGELFF.

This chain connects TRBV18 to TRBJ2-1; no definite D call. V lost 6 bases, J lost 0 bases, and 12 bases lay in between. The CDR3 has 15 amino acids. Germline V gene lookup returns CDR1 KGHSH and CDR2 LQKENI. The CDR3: CASSLTYSSYNEQFF. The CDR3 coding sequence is TGTGCCAGCTCCCTCACTTATAGCTCCTACAATGAGCAGTTCTTC. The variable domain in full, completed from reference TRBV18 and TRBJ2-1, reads NAGVMQNPRHLVRRRGQEARLRCSPMKGHSHVYWYRQLPEEGLKFMVYLQKENIIDESGMPKERFSAEFPKEGPSILRIQQVVRGDSAAYFCASSLTYSSYNEQFFGPGTRLTVL.

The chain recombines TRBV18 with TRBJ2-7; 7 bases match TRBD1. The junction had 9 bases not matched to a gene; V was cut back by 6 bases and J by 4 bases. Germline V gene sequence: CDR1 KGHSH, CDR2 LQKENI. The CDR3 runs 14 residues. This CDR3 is CASSTTGSGYEQYF. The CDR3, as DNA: TGTGCCAGCTCGACGACAGGGTCGGGTTACGAGCAGTACTTC.

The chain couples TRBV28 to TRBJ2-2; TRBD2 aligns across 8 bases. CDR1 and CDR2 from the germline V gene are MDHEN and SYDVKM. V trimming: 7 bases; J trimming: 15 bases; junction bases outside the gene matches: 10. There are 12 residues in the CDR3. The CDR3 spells CASTSGTRPMFF. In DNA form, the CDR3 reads TGTGCCAGCACCTCCGGGACTAGACCTATGTTTTTT.

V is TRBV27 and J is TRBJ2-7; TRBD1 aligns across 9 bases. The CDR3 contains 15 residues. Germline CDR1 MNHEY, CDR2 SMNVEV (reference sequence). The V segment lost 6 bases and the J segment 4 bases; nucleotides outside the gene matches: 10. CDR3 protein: CASRTGTGSSYEQYF. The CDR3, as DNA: TGTGCCAGCAGGACCGGGACAGGGTCGTCGTACGAGCAGTACTTC.

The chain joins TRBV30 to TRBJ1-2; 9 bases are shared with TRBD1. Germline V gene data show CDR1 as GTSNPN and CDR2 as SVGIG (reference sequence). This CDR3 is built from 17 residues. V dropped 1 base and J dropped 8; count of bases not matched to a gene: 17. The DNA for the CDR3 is TGTGCCTGGAGTGAACCCCGACAGGGGGGGTTGTCGCGCGGCTACACCTTC. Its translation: CAWSEPRQGGLSRGYTF. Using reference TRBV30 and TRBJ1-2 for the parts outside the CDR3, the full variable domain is SQTIHQWPATLVQPVGSPLSLECTVEGTSNPNLYWYRQAAGRGLQLLFYSVGIGQISSEVPQNLSASRPQDRQFILSSKKLLLSDSGFYLCAWSEPRQGGLSRGYTFGSGTRLTVV.

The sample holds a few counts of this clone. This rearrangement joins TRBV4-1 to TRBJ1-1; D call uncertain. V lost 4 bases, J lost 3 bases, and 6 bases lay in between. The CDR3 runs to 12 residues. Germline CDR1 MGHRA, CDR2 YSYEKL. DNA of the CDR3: TGCGCCAGCAGCCGAGGGTACACTGAAGCTTTCTTT. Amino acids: CASSRGYTEAFF.

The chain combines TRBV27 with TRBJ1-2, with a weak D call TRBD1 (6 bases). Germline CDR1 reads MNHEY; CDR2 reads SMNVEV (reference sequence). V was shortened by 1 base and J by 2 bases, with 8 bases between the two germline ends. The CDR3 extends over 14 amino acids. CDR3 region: CASSLLGANYGYTF. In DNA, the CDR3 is TGTGCCAGCAGTTTATTGGGGGCCAACTATGGCTACACCTTC.

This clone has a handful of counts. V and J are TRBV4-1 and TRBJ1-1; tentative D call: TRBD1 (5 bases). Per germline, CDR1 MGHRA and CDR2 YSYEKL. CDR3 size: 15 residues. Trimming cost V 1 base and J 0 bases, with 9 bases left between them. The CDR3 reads CASSQGQILNTEAFF. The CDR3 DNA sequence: TGCGCCAGCAGCCAAGGACAGATTTTGAACACTGAAGCTTTCTTT.

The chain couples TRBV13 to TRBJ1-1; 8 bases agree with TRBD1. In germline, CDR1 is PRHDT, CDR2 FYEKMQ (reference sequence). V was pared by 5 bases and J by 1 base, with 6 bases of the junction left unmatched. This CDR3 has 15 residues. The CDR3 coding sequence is TGTGCCAGCAGCCAGACTGGGACAGGGAACACTGAAGCTTTCTTT. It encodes CASSQTGTGNTEAFF.

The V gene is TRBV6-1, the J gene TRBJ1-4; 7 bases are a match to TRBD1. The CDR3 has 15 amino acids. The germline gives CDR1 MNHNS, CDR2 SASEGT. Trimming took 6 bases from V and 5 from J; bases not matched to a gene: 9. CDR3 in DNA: TGTGCCAGCAGGCGACCGGGACAGTGGAATGAAAAACTGTTTTTT. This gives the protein CASRRPGQWNEKLFF.

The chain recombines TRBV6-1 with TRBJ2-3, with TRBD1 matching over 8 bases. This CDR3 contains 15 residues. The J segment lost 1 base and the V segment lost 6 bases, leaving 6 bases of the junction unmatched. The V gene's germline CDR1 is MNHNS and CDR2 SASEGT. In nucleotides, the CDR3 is TGTGCCAGCAGGACTGGACAGGGACGCACAGATACGCAGTATTTT. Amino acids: CASRTGQGRTDTQYF.

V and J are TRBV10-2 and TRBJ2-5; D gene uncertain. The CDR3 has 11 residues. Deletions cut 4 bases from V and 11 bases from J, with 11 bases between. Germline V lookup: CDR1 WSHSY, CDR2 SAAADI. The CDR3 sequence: CASSAGGVQYF. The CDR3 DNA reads TGCGCCAGCAGTGCGGGTGGAGTGCAGTACTTC.

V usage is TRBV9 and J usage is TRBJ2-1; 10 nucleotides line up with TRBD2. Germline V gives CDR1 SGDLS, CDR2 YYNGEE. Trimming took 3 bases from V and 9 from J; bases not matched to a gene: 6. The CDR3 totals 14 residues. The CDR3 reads CASSAGTSAGEQFF. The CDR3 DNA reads TGTGCCAGCAGCGCCGGGACTAGCGCGGGTGAGCAGTTCTTC.

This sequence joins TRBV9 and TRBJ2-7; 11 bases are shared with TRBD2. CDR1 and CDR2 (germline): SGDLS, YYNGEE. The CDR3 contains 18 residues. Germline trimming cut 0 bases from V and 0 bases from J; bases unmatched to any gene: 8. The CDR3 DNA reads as TGTGCCAGCAGCGTAGGCGTGACTAGCGGGGCAACCTCCTACGAGCAGTACTTC. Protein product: CASSVGVTSGATSYEQYF. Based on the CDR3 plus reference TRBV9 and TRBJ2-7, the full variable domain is DSGVTQTPKHLITATGQRVTLRCSPRSGDLSVYWYQQSLDQGLQFLIQYYNGEERAKGNILERFSAQQFPDLHSELNLSSLELGDSALYFCASSVGVTSGATSYEQYFGPGTRLTVT.

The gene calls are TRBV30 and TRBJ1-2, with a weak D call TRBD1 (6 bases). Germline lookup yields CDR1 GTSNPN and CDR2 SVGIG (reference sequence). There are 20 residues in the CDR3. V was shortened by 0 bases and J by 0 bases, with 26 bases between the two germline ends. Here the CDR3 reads CAWSVQTIQGQGRTNYGYTF. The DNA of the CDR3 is TGTGCCTGGAGTGTACAAACGATACAGGGCCAGGGAAGGACTAACTATGGCTACACCTTC.

In DNA form, the CDR3 reads TGTGCCAGCAGTTACAGGAGGCTTTCTAGCACAGATACGCAGTATTTT. It is translated as CASSYRRLSSTDTQYF. The rearrangement uses TRBV6-5 and TRBJ2-3; possibly TRBD2 for D (5 bases). The CDR3 consists of 16 residues. Trimming shortened V by 2 bases and J by 0 bases, and 12 bases separated the two germline ends. Germline CDR1 MNHEY, CDR2 SVGAGI.

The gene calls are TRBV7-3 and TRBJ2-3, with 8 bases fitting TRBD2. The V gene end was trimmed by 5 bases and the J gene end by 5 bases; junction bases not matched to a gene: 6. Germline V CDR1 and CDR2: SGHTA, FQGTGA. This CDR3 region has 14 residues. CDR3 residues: CASSDGTSLDTQYF. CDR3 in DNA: TGTGCCAGCAGCGATGGGACTAGTCTAGATACGCAGTATTTT.

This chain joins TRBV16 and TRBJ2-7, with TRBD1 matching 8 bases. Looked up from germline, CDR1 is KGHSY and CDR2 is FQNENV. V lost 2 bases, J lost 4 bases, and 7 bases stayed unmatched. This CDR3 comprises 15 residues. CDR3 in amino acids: CASSQTGGPLYEQYF. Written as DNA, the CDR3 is TGTGCCAGCAGCCAAACAGGGGGGCCCCTATACGAGCAGTACTTC.

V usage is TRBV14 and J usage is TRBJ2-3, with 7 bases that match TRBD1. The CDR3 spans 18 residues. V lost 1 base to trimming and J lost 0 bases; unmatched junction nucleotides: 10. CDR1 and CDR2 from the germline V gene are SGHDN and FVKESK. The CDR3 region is CASSQGQGWMTSTDTQYF. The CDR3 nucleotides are TGTGCCAGCAGCCAAGGACAGGGATGGATGACTAGCACAGATACGCAGTATTTT.

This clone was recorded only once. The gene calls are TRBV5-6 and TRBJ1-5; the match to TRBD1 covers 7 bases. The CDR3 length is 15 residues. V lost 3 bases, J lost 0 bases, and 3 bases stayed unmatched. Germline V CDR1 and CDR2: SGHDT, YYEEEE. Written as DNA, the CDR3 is TGTGCCAGCAGCTCGACAGGGTATAGCAATCAGCCCCAGCATTTT. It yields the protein CASSSTGYSNQPQHF.

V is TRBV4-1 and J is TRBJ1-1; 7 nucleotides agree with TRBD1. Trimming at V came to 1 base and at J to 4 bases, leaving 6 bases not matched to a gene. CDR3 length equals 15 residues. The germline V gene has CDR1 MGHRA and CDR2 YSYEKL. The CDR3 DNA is TGCGCCAGCAGCCAAGTCTCCAGGGGGTTCACTGAAGCTTTCTTT. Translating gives CASSQVSRGFTEAFF.

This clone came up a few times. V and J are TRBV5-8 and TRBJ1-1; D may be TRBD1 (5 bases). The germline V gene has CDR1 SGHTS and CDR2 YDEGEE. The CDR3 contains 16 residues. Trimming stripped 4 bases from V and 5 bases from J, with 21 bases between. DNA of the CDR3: TGTGCCAGCAGCCCGACGGGGGGTCGATCGGGTACTGAAGCTTTCTTT. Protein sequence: CASSPTGGRSGTEAFF.

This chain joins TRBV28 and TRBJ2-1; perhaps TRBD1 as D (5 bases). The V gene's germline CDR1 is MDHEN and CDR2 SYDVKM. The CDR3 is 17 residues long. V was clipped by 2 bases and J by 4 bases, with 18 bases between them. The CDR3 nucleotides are TGTGCCAGCAGTTTAAATAGGGGAACAGCTACATACAATGAGCAGTTCTTC. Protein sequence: CASSLNRGTATYNEQFF.

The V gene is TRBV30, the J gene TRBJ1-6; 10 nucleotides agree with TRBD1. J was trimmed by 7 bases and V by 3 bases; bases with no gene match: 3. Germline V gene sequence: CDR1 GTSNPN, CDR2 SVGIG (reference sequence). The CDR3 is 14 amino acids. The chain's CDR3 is CAWSSGQGNSPLHF. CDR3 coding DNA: TGTGCCTGGAGCTCGGGACAGGGGAATTCACCCCTCCACTTT.

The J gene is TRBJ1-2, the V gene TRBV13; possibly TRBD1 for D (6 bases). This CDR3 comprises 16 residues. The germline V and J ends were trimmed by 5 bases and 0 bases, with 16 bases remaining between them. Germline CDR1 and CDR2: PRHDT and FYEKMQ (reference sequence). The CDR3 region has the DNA TGTGCCAGCAGCGTCAGGGGCGACGGAGCTAACTATGGCTACACCTTC. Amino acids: CASSVRGDGANYGYTF.

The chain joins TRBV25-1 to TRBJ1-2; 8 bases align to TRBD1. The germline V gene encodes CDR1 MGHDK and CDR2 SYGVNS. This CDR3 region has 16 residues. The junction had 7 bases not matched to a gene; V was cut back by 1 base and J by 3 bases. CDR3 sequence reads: CASSEWSDRGDYGYTF. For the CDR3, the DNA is TGTGCCAGCAGTGAATGGTCTGACAGGGGAGACTATGGCTACACCTTC.